This T cell receptor (beta chain) was captured in a study of T cell responses to AZD1222 COVID-19 vaccine. This CDR3 comprises 14 residues. Germline V gives CDR1 LNHDA, CDR2 SQIVND (reference sequence). Trimming took off 3 bases at V and 8 bases at J, with 16 bases between the two ends. About this clone itself: The antigen is undetermined.

The repertoire was sequenced with immunoSEQ multiplex PCR; TCRdb's copy has only in-frame clones and lacks some. Of tens of thousands of clones listed, 60% to 85% are singletons. Study-level findings and limits: Nearly half of spike-specific TCRs reportedly target variant regions that are unmutated in the B.1.351 and B.1.1.7 variants.

Here the sequenced sample was peripheral blood, taken 28 days after the second AZD1222 dose. The origin of this receptor is an adult who received the AZD1222 COVID-19 vaccine. This rearrangement joins TRBV19 to TRBJ1-2; D gene ambiguous. As DNA, the CDR3 is TGTGCCAGTAGTATGGATCCCTCCTCGGGGGGCTACACCTTC. Protein: CASSMDPSSGGYTF. The whole variable domain, filled in from reference TRBV19 and TRBJ1-2, reads DGGITQSPKYLFRKEGQNVTLSCEQNLNHDAMYWYRQDPGQGLRLIYYSQIVNDFQKGDIAEGYSVSREKKESFPLTVTSAQKNPTAFYLCASSMDPSSGGYTFGSGTRLTVV.